These T cell receptor beta chains were read from a single sample in a study of cytomegalovirus exposure and HLA in healthy donors. Sequencing used immunoSEQ multiplex PCR; TCRdb keeps in-frame clones, though not all of them. The sample consists of about 330,000 clones, 70% to 90% of them appearing once. Sequencing was carried out using PBMCs. The source is a woman under 30 in good health and CMV-seronegative. Each CDR3 is given with its conserved first and last residue. The order of the fields is clone size, V gene, CDR3 protein. Expanded clones are given a class, and other clones once, few, many or no size at all.

NA	TRBV18	CASSPVELTYGYTF
NA	TRBV9	CASSHKAGTETVEQYF
once	TRBV28	CASRTPGDRYYSNQPQHF
NA	TRBV6-5	CASRRTVTGELFF
NA	TRBV2	CASTQTGGVEKLFF
NA	TRBV7-2	CASSLTTLSYNEQFF
once	TRBV9	CASSPSRGCTEAFF
NA	TRBV7-9	CASSPRTSGRAQAEQYF
NA	TRBV6-5	CASRGGGSGHNEQFF
few	TRBV7-7	CASSLVWDTPKHTEAFF
NA	TRBV4-1	CASSQSGSFTGELFF
once	TRBV4-1	CASSQSNNYGYTF
NA	TRBV7-2	CASSSRGAETQYF
many	TRBV7-8	CASRQGQVGDQGYTF
once	TRBV11-2	CASSYGQGISGNTIYF
once	TRBV27	CASSWKGAATNEKLFF
NA	TRBV5-6	CASSFPNTGELFF
NA	TRBV6-5	CASAQGYEQYF
NA	TRBV6-5	CASSRGGTGSYEQYF
NA	TRBV28	CASSLPGVRIKETQYF
once	TRBV2	CASTDSENIQYF
NA	TRBV4-2	CASSQELAGGYEQYF